This TCR beta chain was identified in a study of T cells after yellow fever vaccination. Study context: For low cell numbers, libraries were made with SMART-Seq v4 Ultra Low Input.

From the 5' RACE reads, TCRdb called clonotypes with MiXCR, one entry per CDR3 protein. The data contain hundreds of thousands of distinct CDR3 sequences, roughly 13% of them seen just once; the ten biggest clones take up over 11%. Findings and limits, study-wide: Subsequent booster samples again held most clones from primary vaccination (nearly 98% CD4, approximately 85% CD8). Compared with primary, the secondary response was weaker and peaked at day 5, not 15.

This clonotype was observed a handful of times. Antigen unknown. The germline V and J ends were trimmed by 1 base and 7 bases, with 11 bases remaining between them. The CDR3 covers 13 residues. Germline CDR1 DFQATT, CDR2 SNEGSKA (reference sequence). The source was PBMCs, collected on the day of the yellow fever booster vaccination. V usage is TRBV20-1 and J usage is TRBJ1-5; unclear D gene. This TCR derives from a man aged 25-45 years who received the YFV17D yellow fever vaccine. This CDR3 is CSARVSPGQPQHF. CDR3 DNA: TGCAGTGCTAGAGTATCCCCGGGGCAGCCCCAGCATTTT.